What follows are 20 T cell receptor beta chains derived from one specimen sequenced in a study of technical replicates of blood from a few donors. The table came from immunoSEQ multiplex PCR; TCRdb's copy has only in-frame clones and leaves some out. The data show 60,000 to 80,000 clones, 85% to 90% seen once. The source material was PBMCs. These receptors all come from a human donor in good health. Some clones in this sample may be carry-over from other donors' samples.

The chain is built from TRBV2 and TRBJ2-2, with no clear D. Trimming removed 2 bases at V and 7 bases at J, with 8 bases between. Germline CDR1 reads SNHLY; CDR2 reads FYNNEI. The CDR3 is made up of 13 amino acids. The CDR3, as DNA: TGTGCCAGCAGTGAATTTTTGTACGGGGAGCTGTTTTTT. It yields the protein CASSEFLYGELFF.

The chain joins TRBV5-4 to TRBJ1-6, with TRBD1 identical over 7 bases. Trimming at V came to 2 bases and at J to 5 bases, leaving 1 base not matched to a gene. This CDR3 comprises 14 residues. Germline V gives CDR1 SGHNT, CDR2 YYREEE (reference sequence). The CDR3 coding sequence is TGTGCCAGCAGCTTTACAGGGGATAATTCACCCCTCCACTTT. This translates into CASSFTGDNSPLHF. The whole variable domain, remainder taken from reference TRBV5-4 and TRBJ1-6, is ETGVTQSPTHLIKTRGQQVTLRCSSQSGHNTVSWYQQALGQGPQFIFQYYREEENGRGNFPPRFSGLQFPNYSSELNVNALELDDSALYLCASSFTGDNSPLHFGNGTRLTVT.

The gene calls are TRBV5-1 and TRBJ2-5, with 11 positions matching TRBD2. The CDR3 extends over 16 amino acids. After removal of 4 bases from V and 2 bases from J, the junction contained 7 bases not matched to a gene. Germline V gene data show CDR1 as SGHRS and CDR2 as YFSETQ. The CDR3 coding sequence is TGCGCCAGCAGCAGAGGCTCTAGCGGGGGGCAAGAGACCCAGTACTTC. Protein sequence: CASSRGSSGGQETQYF.

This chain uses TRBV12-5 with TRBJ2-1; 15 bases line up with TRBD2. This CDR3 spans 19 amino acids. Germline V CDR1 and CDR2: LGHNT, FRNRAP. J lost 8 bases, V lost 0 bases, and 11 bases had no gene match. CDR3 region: CASGLVRRGLAGGSHEQFF. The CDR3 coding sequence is TGTGCTAGTGGTTTGGTACGGAGGGGACTAGCGGGGGGTTCCCATGAGCAGTTCTTC.

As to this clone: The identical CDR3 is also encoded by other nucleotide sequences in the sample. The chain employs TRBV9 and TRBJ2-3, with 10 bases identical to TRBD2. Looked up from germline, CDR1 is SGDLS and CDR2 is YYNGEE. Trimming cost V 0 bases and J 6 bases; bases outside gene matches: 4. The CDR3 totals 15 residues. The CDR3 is CASSVAGTSADTQYF. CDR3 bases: TGTGCCAGCAGCGTAGCTGGGACTAGCGCCGATACGCAGTATTTT.

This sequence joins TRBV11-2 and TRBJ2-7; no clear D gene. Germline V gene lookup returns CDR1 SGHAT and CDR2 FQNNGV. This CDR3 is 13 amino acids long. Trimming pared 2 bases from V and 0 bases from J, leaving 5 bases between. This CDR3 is CASSLPSSYEQYF. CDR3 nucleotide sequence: TGTGCCAGCAGCTTACCTAGCTCCTACGAGCAGTACTTC.

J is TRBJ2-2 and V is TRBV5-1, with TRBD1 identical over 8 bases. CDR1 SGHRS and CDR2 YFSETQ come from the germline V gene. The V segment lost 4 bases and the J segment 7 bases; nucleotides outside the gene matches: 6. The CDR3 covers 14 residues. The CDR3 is CASSGRGLDGELFF. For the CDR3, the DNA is TGCGCCAGCAGCGGCAGGGGGCTTGACGGGGAGCTGTTTTTT. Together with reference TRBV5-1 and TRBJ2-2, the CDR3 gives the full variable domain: KAGVTQTPRYLIKTRGQQVTLSCSPISGHRSVSWYQQTPGQGLQFLFEYFSETQRNKGNFPGRFSGRQFSNSRSEMNVSTLELGDSALYLCASSGRGLDGELFFGEGSRLTVL.

CDR3 DNA: TGCGCCAGCAGCCAGACGGACAGGGAGAACACCGGGGAGCTGTTTTTT. Translated, it gives CASSQTDRENTGELFF. The chain carries TRBV4-1 and TRBJ2-2; TRBD1 aligns across 8 bases. Trimming removed 3 bases from V and 1 base from J; junction bases left unmatched: 4. In germline, CDR1 is MGHRA, CDR2 YSYEKL. There are 16 residues in the CDR3.

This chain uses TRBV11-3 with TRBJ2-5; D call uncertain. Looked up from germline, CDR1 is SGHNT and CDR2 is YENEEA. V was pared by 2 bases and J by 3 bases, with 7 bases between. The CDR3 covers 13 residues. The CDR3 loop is CASSLSQKETQYF. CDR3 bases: TGTGCCAGCAGCTTATCTCAGAAAGAGACCCAGTACTTC. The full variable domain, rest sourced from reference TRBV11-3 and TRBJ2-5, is EAGVVQSPRYKIIEKKQPVAFWCNPISGHNTLYWYLQNLGQGPELLIRYENEEAVDDSQLPKDRFSAERLKGVDSTLKIQPAELGDSAVYLCASSLSQKETQYFGPGTRLLVL.

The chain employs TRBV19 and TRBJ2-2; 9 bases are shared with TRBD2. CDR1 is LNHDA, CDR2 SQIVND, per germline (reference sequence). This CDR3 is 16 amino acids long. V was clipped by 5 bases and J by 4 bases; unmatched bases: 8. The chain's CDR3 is CASSFISGRSTGELFF. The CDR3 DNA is TGTGCCAGTAGTTTTATAAGCGGGAGGTCCACCGGGGAGCTGTTTTTT.

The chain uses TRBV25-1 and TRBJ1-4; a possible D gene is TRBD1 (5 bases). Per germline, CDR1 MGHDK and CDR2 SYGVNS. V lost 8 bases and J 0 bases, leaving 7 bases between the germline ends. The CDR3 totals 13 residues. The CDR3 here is CASSDTTNEKLFF. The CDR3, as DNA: TGTGCCAGCTCGGACACAACTAATGAAAAACTGTTTTTT.

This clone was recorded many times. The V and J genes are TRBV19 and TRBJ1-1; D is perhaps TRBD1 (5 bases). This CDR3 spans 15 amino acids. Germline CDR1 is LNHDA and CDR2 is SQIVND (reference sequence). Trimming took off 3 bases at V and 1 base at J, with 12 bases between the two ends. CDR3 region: CASSILGGGNTEAFF. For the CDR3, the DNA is TGTGCCAGTAGTATTCTTGGGGGAGGGAACACTGAAGCTTTCTTT.

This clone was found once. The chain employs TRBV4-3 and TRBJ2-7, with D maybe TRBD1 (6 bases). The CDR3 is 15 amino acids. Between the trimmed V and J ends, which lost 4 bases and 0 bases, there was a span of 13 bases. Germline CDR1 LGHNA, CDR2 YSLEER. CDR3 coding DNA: TGCGCCAGCAGCCTAGAGCAGGGGAGCTCCTACGAGCAGTACTTC. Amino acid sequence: CASSLEQGSSYEQYF.

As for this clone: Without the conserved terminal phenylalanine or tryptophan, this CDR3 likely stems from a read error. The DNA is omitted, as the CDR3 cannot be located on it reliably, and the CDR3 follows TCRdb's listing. The CDR3 is CAISDSPRRSEG. The V and J genes are TRBV10-3 and TRBJ1-3. The CDR3 numbers 12 amino acids, ends counted. Germline values: CDR1 ENHRY, CDR2 SYGVKD.

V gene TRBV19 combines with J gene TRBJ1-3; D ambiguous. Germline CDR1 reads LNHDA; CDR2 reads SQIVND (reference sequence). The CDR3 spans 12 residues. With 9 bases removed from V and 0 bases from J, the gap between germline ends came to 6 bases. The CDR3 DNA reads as TGTGCCAGCGGGGTCTCTGGAAACACCATATATTTT. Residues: CASGVSGNTIYF. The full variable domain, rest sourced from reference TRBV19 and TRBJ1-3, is DGGITQSPKYLFRKEGQNVTLSCEQNLNHDAMYWYRQDPGQGLRLIYYSQIVNDFQKGDIAEGYSVSREKKESFPLTVTSAQKNPTAFYLCASGVSGNTIYFGEGSWLTVV.

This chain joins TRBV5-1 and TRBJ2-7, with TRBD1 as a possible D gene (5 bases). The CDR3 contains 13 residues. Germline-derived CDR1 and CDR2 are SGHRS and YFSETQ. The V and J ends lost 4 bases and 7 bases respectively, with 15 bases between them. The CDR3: CASSPETGREQYF. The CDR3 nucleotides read TGCGCCAGCAGCCCGGAAACAGGCCGGGAGCAGTACTTC. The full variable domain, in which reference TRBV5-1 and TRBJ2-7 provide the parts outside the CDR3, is KAGVTQTPRYLIKTRGQQVTLSCSPISGHRSVSWYQQTPGQGLQFLFEYFSETQRNKGNFPGRFSGRQFSNSRSEMNVSTLELGDSALYLCASSPETGREQYFGPGTRLTVT.

The CDR3 region is CASLSRQGRYNEQFF. CDR3 DNA: TGTGCCAGCCTAAGTCGACAGGGGAGGTACAATGAGCAGTTCTTC. The chain joins TRBV6-1 to TRBJ2-1, with 8 bases that match TRBD1. V was pared by 8 bases and J by 4 bases, with 10 bases of the junction left unmatched. CDR1 is MNHNS and CDR2 is SASEGT in the germline V gene. The CDR3 sequence is 15 residues long.

The CDR3 coding sequence is TGCAGCGTAGAAAGTAGCGGGAGTGGCTACGAGCAGTACTTC. Encoded protein: CSVESSGSGYEQYF. The chain employs TRBV29-1 and TRBJ2-7; 9 nucleotides match TRBD2. The junction had 9 bases not matched to a gene; V was cut back by 6 bases and J by 3 bases. CDR3 size: 14 residues. CDR1 and CDR2 from the germline V gene are SQVTM and ANQGSEA.

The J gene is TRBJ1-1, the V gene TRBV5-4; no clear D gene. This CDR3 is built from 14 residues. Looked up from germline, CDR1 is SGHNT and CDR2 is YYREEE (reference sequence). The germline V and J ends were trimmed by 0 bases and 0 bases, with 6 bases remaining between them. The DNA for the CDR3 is TGTGCCAGCAGCTTGGTTGGCATGAACACTGAAGCTTTCTTT. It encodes CASSLVGMNTEAFF.

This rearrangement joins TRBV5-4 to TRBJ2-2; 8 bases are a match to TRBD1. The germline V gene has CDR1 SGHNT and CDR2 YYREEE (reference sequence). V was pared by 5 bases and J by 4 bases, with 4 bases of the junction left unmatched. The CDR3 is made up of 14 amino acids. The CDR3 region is CASSQQGGTGELFF. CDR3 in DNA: TGTGCCAGCAGTCAACAGGGGGGCACCGGGGAGCTGTTTTTT.